The clone carrying this T cell receptor (beta chain) was counted a single time. Its specificity is unknown. Germline V gives CDR1 SGHTA, CDR2 FQGNSA. The CDR3 has 16 residues. V was pared by 5 bases and J by 2 bases, with 11 bases of the junction left unmatched. The data were obtained in a study of vaccination effects on CD4 cells after COVID-19. Study-level information: Specimens were obtained from a couple of convalescent patients 16 days and one week prior to vaccination. Points from the study as a whole: At late timepoints after vaccination, vaccine- and infection-induced clones shrank markedly.

ViraFEST expansion of antigen-specific CD4+ T cells with viral peptide pools preceded sequencing. Isolation of CD4+ T cells took place after approximately 10 days of culture. The individual was infected with SARS-CoV-2 between March and December 2020, as confirmed by PCR. After fewer than 2.5 million PBMC were placed in each well, they were cultured with approximately 9.4 IU/ml IL-2 and 10 ug/ml peptides. Clones were sequenced by immunoSEQ multiplex PCR, and TCRdb holds only the in-frame ones, with some missing. The sample lists 55,000 to 90,000 clones; more than 65% were seen once. The sequence derives from a human donor who had a prior SARS-CoV-2 infection. Here the sequenced sample was CD4+ T cells from PBMCs cultured with HIV peptides, taken before COVID-19 vaccination. As to subset: HIV-1 Nef peptide pool negative control/reference culture. J is TRBJ2-5 and V is TRBV7-2; 7 bases map to TRBD2. In nucleotides, the CDR3 is TGTGCCAGCAGCCCGCGAGGGACGCGGGGGCAAGAGACCCAGTACTTC. It codes for CASSPRGTRGQETQYF.